Listed here are 28 T cell receptor beta chains from one sample, sequenced in a study of cytomegalovirus exposure and HLA in healthy donors (dated by TCRdb to about 2017). The protocol used for the library was the immunoSEQ multiplex PCR assay. What TCRdb holds here is the immuneACCESS table cut down to in-frame rearrangements. Part of the clones is not present; checked against another copy, under half of the missing clones reflect an unresolved V gene, and the others are unexplained. The sample yields 210,000 or so clones; just over 85% were counted once. Around 3% of the sample belongs to the ten largest clones. Sequences were obtained from PBMCs. The receptors come from a woman aged 18-29 years in good health and CMV-seronegative.

V and J are TRBV7-9 and TRBJ2-4, with TRBD1 identical over 9 bases. V shed 5 bases and J 7 bases; nucleotides not matched to a gene: 15. This CDR3 is built from 17 residues. The germline V gene encodes CDR1 SEHNR and CDR2 FQNEAQ (reference sequence). The DNA of the CDR3 is TGTGCCAGCAGCCCCGAAGCTGGGGACAGGGAATGGAACATTCAGTACTTC. It codes for CASSPEAGDREWNIQYF.

The rearrangement uses TRBV6-1 and TRBJ2-3; 10 positions match TRBD1. V trimming: 3 bases; J trimming: 3 bases; junction bases outside the gene matches: 9. The CDR3 covers 17 residues. Germline V CDR1 and CDR2: MNHNS, SASEGT. The CDR3 sequence is CASSEVTGTGVTDTQYF. CDR3 nucleotides: TGTGCCAGCAGTGAGGTAACCGGGACAGGGGTAACAGATACGCAGTATTTT.

The chain combines TRBV7-3 with TRBJ2-5, with D unresolved. Deletions cut 5 bases from V and 5 bases from J, with 12 bases between. This CDR3 comprises 13 residues. Germline assignment: CDR1 SGHTA and CDR2 FQGTGA. In nucleotides, the CDR3 is TGTGCCAGCAGCCCCTCGGCGGATGAGACCCAGTACTTC. This encodes CASSPSADETQYF.

In this sample, this clone turned up a few times. This chain connects TRBV16 to TRBJ2-1; 11 bases are a match to TRBD1. Germline V lookup: CDR1 KGHSY, CDR2 FQNENV. The CDR3 spans 15 residues. V was clipped by 2 bases and J by 7 bases; unmatched bases: 4. The CDR3 sequence is CASSQPGQGGNEQFF. In nucleotides, the CDR3 is TGTGCCAGCAGCCAACCGGGACAGGGGGGAAATGAGCAGTTCTTC.

This chain connects TRBV28 to TRBJ1-2; 8 bases map to TRBD1. The V and J ends lost 6 bases and 4 bases, in that order; junction bases with no gene match: 7. The germline V gene has CDR1 MDHEN and CDR2 SYDVKM. The CDR3 consists of 14 residues. CDR3 coding DNA: TGTGCCAGCAGAGGACAGGGCTTGAGCTATGGCTACACCTTC. Its protein product is CASRGQGLSYGYTF.

This CDR3 reads CASSLSQTNTGELFF. In nucleotides, the CDR3 is TGTGCCAGCAGCTTATCCCAGACGAACACCGGGGAGCTGTTTTTT. V is TRBV7-2 and J is TRBJ2-2; D not resolved. The CDR3 spans 15 residues. V lost 2 bases to trimming and J lost 0 bases, with 7 bases between them. Germline-derived CDR1 and CDR2 are SGHTA and FQGNSA.

The sample holds a few counts of this clone. The chain combines TRBV23-1 with TRBJ2-7, with 10 bases that match TRBD1. TRBV23-1 is noted as an ORF with a role that remains uncertain. V gave up 0 bases and J gave up 2 bases; unmatched junction bases: 1. The CDR3 contains 15 residues. CDR3 region: CASSQSGTGAYEQYF. The CDR3 nucleotides are TGCGCCAGCAGTCAATCGGGGACAGGGGCCTACGAGCAGTACTTC.

V and J are TRBV2 and TRBJ2-5; TRBD2 is a possible D gene (7 bases). Trimming shortened V by 7 bases and J by 1 base, and 13 bases separated the two germline ends. The CDR3 totals 14 residues. The germline CDR1 and CDR2 sequences are SNHLY and FYNNEI. The CDR3 sequence is CASKVGGPQETQYF. CDR3 coding DNA: TGTGCCAGCAAGGTGGGGGGGCCCCAAGAGACCCAGTACTTC.

The chain links TRBV4-2 to TRBJ2-1; TRBD2 matches 8 bases. The CDR3 loop spans 15 amino acids. With V trimmed by 1 base and J by 15 bases, 14 bases remained unmatched. Germline CDR1 is LGHNA and CDR2 is YNFKEQ. CDR3 sequence (DNA): TGTGCCAGCAGCCAAGTGGGACTCCAGACTAGCGTTCGGTTCTTC. This sequence encodes CASSQVGLQTSVRFF.

The chain uses TRBV4-1 and TRBJ2-5, with 9 bases aligning to TRBD2. This CDR3 comprises 14 residues. Germline V gene sequence: CDR1 MGHRA, CDR2 YSYEKL. V gave up 3 bases and J gave up 2 bases; unmatched junction bases: 1. The CDR3 region is CASSQREGQETQYF. CDR3 nucleotide sequence: TGCGCCAGCAGCCAGCGGGAGGGACAAGAGACCCAGTACTTC.

This clone was seen once. The chain recombines TRBV5-1 with TRBJ2-5; tentatively, D is TRBD2 (5 bases). Germline V gene sequence: CDR1 SGHRS, CDR2 YFSETQ. The CDR3 contains 15 residues. The ends were cut back, 6 bases at V and 0 bases at J, with 15 bases in the middle. This CDR3 is CASNPSRRYQETQYF. The CDR3 nucleotides are TGCGCCAGCAACCCTAGCAGAAGATACCAAGAGACCCAGTACTTC.

The chain is built from TRBV27 and TRBJ1-5, with D possibly TRBD1 on 6 matching bases. Germline CDR1 MNHEY, CDR2 SMNVEV (reference sequence). Between the trimmed V and J ends, which lost 4 bases and 2 bases, there was a span of 9 bases. The CDR3 is 14 residues long. CDR3 nucleotides: TGTGCCAGCAGTTACGGGGGGCGCAATCAGCCCCAGCATTTT. The encoded protein is CASSYGGRNQPQHF.

The genes are TRBV7-2 and TRBJ2-7, with D unresolved. The CDR3 runs 11 residues. Trimming stripped 8 bases from V and 5 bases from J, with 10 bases between. CDR1 and CDR2 (germline): SGHTA, FQGNSA. The chain's CDR3 is CASSTTDEQYF. CDR3 bases: TGTGCCAGCTCAACTACGGACGAGCAGTACTTC.

V and J are TRBV19 and TRBJ2-1; 9 bases agree with TRBD2. Trimming at V came to 2 bases and at J to 8 bases, leaving 7 bases not matched to a gene. The germline gives CDR1 LNHDA, CDR2 SQIVND (reference sequence). There are 15 residues in the CDR3. This chain's CDR3 is CASSILAGLGHEQFF. In DNA, the CDR3 is TGTGCCAGTAGTATACTAGCGGGATTGGGACATGAGCAGTTCTTC.

The rearrangement uses TRBV7-9 and TRBJ2-7; TRBD2 agrees at 7 bases. The CDR3 loop spans 19 amino acids. Germline CDR1 is SEHNR and CDR2 is FQNEAQ (reference sequence). V trimming: 0 bases; J trimming: 2 bases; junction bases outside the gene matches: 16. CDR3 region: CASSLAPGGVETFPYEQYF. CDR3 nucleotides: TGTGCCAGCAGCTTAGCGCCGGGGGGAGTTGAGACGTTCCCCTACGAGCAGTACTTC.

This rearrangement joins TRBV2 to TRBJ1-3; 8 bases align to TRBD1. With V trimmed by 9 bases and J by 0 bases, 1 base remained unmatched. The CDR3 sequence is 13 residues long. CDR1 is SNHLY and CDR2 is FYNNEI in the germline V gene. Here the CDR3 DNA reads TGTGCCAGAGGACAGGGCTCTGGAAACACCATATATTTT. Amino acid sequence: CARGQGSGNTIYF.

In nucleotides, the CDR3 is TGTGCCAGCAGAAACAGGGGCTCCTACAATGAGCAGTTCTTC. Encoded protein: CASRNRGSYNEQFF. The V gene is TRBV6-6, the J gene TRBJ2-1, with 7 bases identical to TRBD1. The CDR3 length is 14 residues. Per germline, CDR1 MNHNY and CDR2 SVGAGI (reference sequence). The V gene end was trimmed by 6 bases and the J gene end by 0 bases; junction bases not matched to a gene: 2.

J is TRBJ1-3 and V is TRBV18, with TRBD1 identical over 8 bases. With V trimmed by 3 bases and J by 2 bases, 3 bases remained unmatched. Germline CDR1 KGHSH, CDR2 LQKENI. The CDR3 sequence is 15 residues long. The CDR3 DNA is TGTGCCAGCTCACCCCAGGGGGCAACTGGAAACACCATATATTTT. It yields the protein CASSPQGATGNTIYF.

The gene calls are TRBV10-3 and TRBJ2-3; perhaps TRBD2 as D (5 bases). The CDR3 contains 15 residues. V shed 3 bases and J shed 3 bases, with 13 bases lying between them. From germline, CDR1 is ENHRY and CDR2 SYGVKD. In nucleotides, the CDR3 is TGTGCCATCAGTGATTCGGGGAGAAGTACAGATACGCAGTATTTT. This translates into CAISDSGRSTDTQYF.

DNA for the CDR3: TGTGCCAGCAGGGAGGGGTGGGGAACTGAAGCTTTCTTT. Protein product: CASREGWGTEAFF. The chain combines TRBV6-1 with TRBJ1-1, with D possibly matching TRBD1 (5 bases). Germline V gives CDR1 MNHNS, CDR2 SASEGT. V was cut by 6 bases and J by 5 bases, with 13 bases left in between. This CDR3 has 13 amino acids.

The gene calls are TRBV14 and TRBJ2-3; D possibly corresponds to TRBD1 (6 bases). In germline, CDR1 is SGHDN, CDR2 FVKESK. V lost 3 bases and J 2 bases, leaving 12 bases between the germline ends. This CDR3 region has 15 residues. CDR3 loop: CASSQFQGFTDTQYF. In DNA, the CDR3 is TGTGCCAGCAGCCAGTTCCAGGGGTTCACAGATACGCAGTATTTT.

This rearrangement joins TRBV2 to TRBJ2-1, with TRBD2 matching over 13 bases. From germline, CDR1 is SNHLY and CDR2 FYNNEI. V lost 6 bases and J lost 7; bases outside the gene matches: 9. This CDR3 comprises 16 residues. This chain's CDR3 is CASRATGTSGTNEQFF. DNA for the CDR3: TGTGCCAGCAGAGCCACCGGGACTAGCGGGACAAATGAGCAGTTCTTC.

CDR3 sequence reads: CASSPDSRYEQYF. Here the CDR3 DNA reads TGCGCCAGCAGCCCGGACTCGCGCTACGAGCAGTACTTC. The V and J genes are TRBV5-1 and TRBJ2-7, with D tentatively TRBD2 (5 bases). Trimming removed 4 bases at V and 3 bases at J, with 11 bases between. CDR3 length: 13 amino acids. Germline V CDR1 and CDR2: SGHRS, YFSETQ.

The genes are TRBV7-9 and TRBJ1-4; 7 nucleotides line up with TRBD1. The CDR3 consists of 14 residues. The junction had 6 bases not matched to a gene; V was cut back by 5 bases and J by 6 bases. Germline CDR1 and CDR2: SEHNR and FQNEAQ (reference sequence). The DNA of the CDR3 is TGTGCCAGCAGCAAACAGGGGCGCGATGAAAAACTGTTTTTT. Its protein product is CASSKQGRDEKLFF.

The rearrangement links TRBV28 to TRBJ1-3; D is possibly TRBD1 (5 bases). This CDR3 has 16 amino acids. The germline gives CDR1 MDHEN, CDR2 SYDVKM. Trimming stripped 2 bases from V and 2 bases from J, with 13 bases between. This chain's CDR3 is CASSLVVGATGNTIYF. The DNA for the CDR3 is TGTGCCAGCAGTTTAGTGGTTGGGGCAACTGGAAACACCATATATTTT.

This clone was observed a few times. V is TRBV28 and J is TRBJ1-2, with 8 bases identical to TRBD1. The germline CDR1 and CDR2 sequences are MDHEN and SYDVKM. The V gene end was trimmed by 5 bases and the J gene end by 7 bases; junction bases not matched to a gene: 9. This CDR3 comprises 14 residues. CDR3 region: CASSARTGYSGYTF. In DNA form, the CDR3 reads TGTGCCAGCAGTGCTCGGACAGGGTATTCTGGCTACACCTTC.

The chain employs TRBV11-3 and TRBJ1-1; D call uncertain. The germline V gene encodes CDR1 SGHNT and CDR2 YENEEA. Deletions cut 5 bases from V and 0 bases from J, with 10 bases between. This CDR3 is built from 14 residues. CDR3 in amino acids: CASSDTALNTEAFF. The CDR3 region has the DNA TGTGCCAGCAGCGATACAGCACTGAACACTGAAGCTTTCTTT.

The V call is TRBV7-9, the J call TRBJ2-7; weak D call: TRBD1 (8 bases). Germline V gene lookup returns CDR1 SEHNR and CDR2 FQNEAQ (reference sequence). Trimming removed 5 bases at V and 7 bases at J, with 21 bases between. This CDR3 is built from 15 residues. This CDR3 reads CASSADRDYEKEQYF. The CDR3 nucleotides are TGTGCCAGCAGCGCGGACAGGGACTACGAGAAGGAGCAGTACTTC.